This T cell receptor beta chain stems from a study of regulatory T cells in long-lasting Graves disease. Study at large: Over 5 years of antithyroid drugs plus positive TSH receptor antibodies defined persistent Graves' disease.

Germline CDR1 reads MNHEY; CDR2 reads SVGEGT. V lost 0 bases and J lost 3, with 15 bases in between. The CDR3 is 17 amino acids. Whole-study findings and limits: Public clonotype sharing was higher in persistent than newly diagnosed patients.

The table lists this clonotype with a few counts. What it binds is not known. Building of the TCR beta libraries involved iRepertoire HTBI primers and Arm-PCR of CDR3 regions. A single record per CDR3 protein comes from TCRdb applying MiXCR to the multiplex PCR reads. The sample contains roughly 300,000 distinct CDR3 sequences, 15% to 20% of which appear only once. Specified time point: persistent/refractory GD, antithyroid drugs over 5 years with positive TRAb. PBMC-extracted RNA yielded the TCR library. Those enrolled as patients came out of an endocrinology department in Xi'an, China. From each patient, about 8.1 milliliters of peripheral blood was drawn and collected into an EDTA anticoagulant tube.

J is TRBJ1-3 and V is TRBV6-2 or TRBV6-3, with D possibly matching TRBD1 (5 bases). The starting material was peripheral blood mononuclear cells (PBMCs), obtained when the disease was refractory, from a patient treated with antithyroid drugs. The TCR originated in a female donor with Graves disease. The CDR3 loop reads CASSYSVHGTLGNTIYF. Here the CDR3 DNA reads TGTGCCAGCAGTTACTCGGTCCACGGGACTCTTGGAAACACCATATATTTT.